The next 29 T cell receptor beta chains were all read from a single sample in a study of vaccination effects on CD4 cells after COVID-19. Profiling relied on immunoSEQ multiplex PCR, and the TCRdb table lists in-frame clones only, not all of them. There are approximately 15,000 clones in the sample; over 70% occur only once, and around 23% lies in the top ten. Their recognized antigens are unknown. Sequencing in the ViraFEST assay came after antigen-specific CD4+ T cells had been expanded with viral peptide pools, which were used to stimulate PBMC. CD4+ T cells were isolated after around 10 days of culture. SARS-CoV-2 infection was confirmed by PCR in the person between March and December 2020. Participants each got two BNT162b2 or mRNA-1273 vaccine doses. This sample comprised CD4+ T cells from PBMCs cultured with HCoV-NL63 spike peptides, obtained after COVID-19 vaccination. Receptors were obtained from a human donor who had a prior SARS-CoV-2 infection.

The genes are TRBV4-2 and TRBJ2-1; D not certain. CDR1 and CDR2 (germline): LGHNA, YNFKEQ. The CDR3 is made up of 13 amino acids. V was cut by 6 bases and J by 5 bases, with 11 bases left in between. CDR3 sequence (DNA): TGTGCCAGCAGTCGAGACGCTGACAATGAGCAGTTCTTC. Residues: CASSRDADNEQFF.

The genes are TRBV3-1 (or the pseudogene TRBV3-2) and TRBJ2-7; 7 nucleotides line up with TRBD1. Per germline, CDR1 LGHDT and CDR2 YNNKEL (reference sequence). V lost 4 bases to trimming and J lost 3 bases; unmatched junction nucleotides: 6. The CDR3 spans 14 residues. CDR3 sequence (DNA): TGTGCCAGCAGCCTACAGGGGCAACGCTACGAGCAGTACTTC. It is translated as CASSLQGQRYEQYF.

The chain couples TRBV3-1 (or the pseudogene TRBV3-2) to TRBJ1-6; a possible D gene is TRBD1 (5 bases). CDR1 is LGHDT, CDR2 YNNKEL, per germline (reference sequence). The CDR3 consists of 19 residues. Trimming shortened V by 4 bases and J by 10 bases, and 29 bases separated the two germline ends. CDR3 in amino acids: CASSRIARSQEETGSPLHF. The CDR3 region has the DNA TGTGCCAGCAGCCGCATTGCTAGGTCACAGGAGGAGACCGGATCACCCCTCCACTTT.

The chain uses TRBV2 and TRBJ1-4; 10 bases are shared with TRBD1. CDR1 is SNHLY, CDR2 FYNNEI, per germline. V was clipped by 8 bases and J by 7 bases; unmatched bases: 4. The CDR3 runs 13 residues. The DNA of the CDR3 is TGTGCCAGCTTCCGGGACAGGGGTGAAAAACTGTTTTTT. Translating gives CASFRDRGEKLFF.

The gene calls are TRBV10-3 and TRBJ1-2; D may be TRBD1 (6 bases). This CDR3 is 17 amino acids long. The germline gives CDR1 ENHRY, CDR2 SYGVKD. V was shortened by 6 bases and J by 6 bases, with 26 bases between the two germline ends. CDR3 loop: CAISVPPGGAQWDGYTF. CDR3 DNA: TGTGCCATCAGCGTTCCACCGGGGGGCGCCCAGTGGGATGGCTACACCTTC.

This clone was counted only a few times. The chain links TRBV23-1 to TRBJ1-3; D uncertain. TRBV23-1 is treated as an ORF (open reading frame) with a function not yet certain. Between the trimmed V and J ends, which lost 9 bases and 5 bases, there was a span of 14 bases. This CDR3 region has 13 residues. Written as DNA, the CDR3 is TGCGCCAGAGCCCAAAAAGACAGAAACACCATATATTTT. Protein: CARAQKDRNTIYF.

The chain employs TRBV24-1 and TRBJ2-3, with TRBD2 matching 8 bases. CDR1 KGHDR and CDR2 SFDVKD come from the germline V gene. V lost 2 bases to trimming and J lost 0 bases; unmatched junction nucleotides: 3. The CDR3 has 16 residues. CDR3 region: CATSDYSGVSTDTQYF. As DNA, the CDR3 is TGTGCCACCAGTGATTATAGCGGGGTGAGCACAGATACGCAGTATTTT.

This clone has a single count. This rearrangement joins TRBV29-1 to TRBJ1-1; D gene unclear. CDR1 SQVTM and CDR2 ANQGSEA come from the germline V gene. V lost 7 bases and J lost 10, with 16 bases in between. This CDR3 is built from 11 residues. As DNA, the CDR3 is TGCAGCGCCAAAGGGCAGGACGTAGCTTTCTTT. It yields the protein CSAKGQDVAFF. The entire variable domain, with the rest obtained from reference TRBV29-1 and TRBJ1-1, is as follows: SAVISQKPSRDICQRGTSLTIQCQVDSQVTMMFWYRQQPGQSLTLIATANQGSEATYESGFVIDKFPISRPNLTFSTLTVSNMSPEDSSIYLCSAKGQDVAFFGQGTRLTVV.

The CDR3 sequence: CATSAGQGLGEQYF. CDR3 sequence (DNA): TGTGCCACCAGTGCTGGGCAGGGACTGGGCGAGCAGTACTTC. This chain connects TRBV24-1 to TRBJ2-7, with a tentative D call TRBD2 (6 bases). The CDR3 loop spans 14 amino acids. The germline V and J ends were trimmed by 5 bases and 6 bases, with 16 bases remaining between them. CDR1 and CDR2 (germline): KGHDR, SFDVKD.

The chain carries TRBV28 and TRBJ2-7, with 11 bases matching TRBD2. CDR3 length equals 15 residues. J lost 4 bases, V lost 5 bases, and 7 bases had no gene match. Germline lookup yields CDR1 MDHEN and CDR2 SYDVKM. CDR3 in DNA: TGTGCCAGCAGTCCCCTAGCGGGAGGTTTTTACGAGCAGTACTTC. Translated: CASSPLAGGFYEQYF.

The DNA of the CDR3 is TGTGCCAGCAGTTTCGCCAAAAACATTCAGTACTTC. This codes for CASSFAKNIQYF. This sequence joins TRBV12-3 or TRBV12-4 and TRBJ2-4; D not certain. Trimming stripped 3 bases from V and 1 base from J, with 1 base between. The CDR3 has 12 amino acids.

This clone was detected a few times. This chain links TRBV2 with TRBJ2-5; D possibly corresponds to TRBD1 (5 bases). V lost 6 bases and J 2 bases, leaving 13 bases between the germline ends. The CDR3 is 14 residues long. Germline V CDR1 and CDR2: SNHLY, FYNNEI. The CDR3 DNA reads as TGTGCCAGCAGAAGAAGGGGCAGTCAAGAGACCCAGTACTTC. The encoded protein is CASRRRGSQETQYF.

This clone occurred once. The gene calls are TRBV27 and TRBJ1-1, with a weak D call TRBD1 (5 bases). V gave up 2 bases and J gave up 8 bases, with 9 bases separating them. The CDR3 consists of 12 residues. Germline CDR1 reads MNHEY; CDR2 reads SMNVEV (reference sequence). This CDR3 is CASSLRGGEAFF. Here the CDR3 DNA reads TGTGCCAGCAGTTTACGGGGCGGCGAAGCTTTCTTT.

The chain has TRBV13 and TRBJ1-2, with D unresolved. The CDR3 spans 13 residues. Germline CDR1 PRHDT, CDR2 FYEKMQ (reference sequence). The V and J ends lost 5 bases and 5 bases respectively, with 12 bases between them. The CDR3 protein is CASSQRERYGYTF. In nucleotides, the CDR3 is TGTGCCAGCAGCCAACGGGAGCGGTATGGCTACACCTTC.

The chain has TRBV10-3 and TRBJ2-5; D unresolved. Trimming removed 3 bases at V and 4 bases at J, with 9 bases between. CDR3 length: 13 amino acids. Germline-derived CDR1 and CDR2 are ENHRY and SYGVKD. CDR3 amino acids: CAISDPGRETQYF. The CDR3, as DNA: TGTGCCATCAGTGATCCAGGCAGAGAGACCCAGTACTTC.

The chain carries TRBV3-1 (or the pseudogene TRBV3-2) and TRBJ2-1; 7 nucleotides agree with TRBD1. Per the germline V gene, CDR1 is LGHDT and CDR2 is YNNKEL (reference sequence). J gave up 9 bases and V 1 base, and 12 bases lay outside the gene matches. This CDR3 region has 16 residues. This CDR3 is CASSQAGTEPGGEQFF. In DNA form, the CDR3 reads TGTGCCAGCAGCCAAGCCGGGACAGAACCCGGCGGTGAGCAGTTCTTC.

The CDR3 here is CASSLVSQETQYF. CDR3 DNA sequence: TGTGCCAGCAGCTTGGTTTCCCAAGAGACCCAGTACTTC. The chain carries TRBV5-4 and TRBJ2-5; D is uncertain. V lost 0 bases and J lost 1, with 4 bases in between. This CDR3 comprises 13 residues. Germline V gene data show CDR1 as SGHNT and CDR2 as YYREEE (reference sequence).

The rearrangement joins TRBV5-4 to TRBJ2-7; TRBD1 matches 8 bases. Per germline, CDR1 SGHNT and CDR2 YYREEE (reference sequence). This CDR3 is 15 amino acids long. V gave up 0 bases and J gave up 6 bases; unmatched junction bases: 8. CDR3 region: CASSLGGTGSPEQYF. DNA of the CDR3: TGTGCCAGCAGCTTGGGCGGGACAGGTTCCCCCGAGCAGTACTTC.

The chain joins TRBV7-6 to TRBJ2-7; D perhaps matches TRBD2 (7 bases). The germline gives CDR1 SGHVS, CDR2 FNYEAQ. This CDR3 contains 16 residues. V shed 1 base and J shed 6 bases, with 19 bases lying between them. The CDR3 is CASSLGGEGQGSEQYF. CDR3 nucleotide sequence: TGTGCCAGCAGCTTAGGTGGGGAGGGACAAGGGAGCGAGCAGTACTTC.

In its sample, this clone was seen once. This rearrangement joins TRBV3-1 (or the pseudogene TRBV3-2) to TRBJ1-2; D not certain. CDR3 length equals 15 residues. V dropped 0 bases and J dropped 5 bases, with 13 bases sitting between them. The germline CDR1 and CDR2 sequences are LGHDT and YNNKEL (reference sequence). CDR3 in amino acids: CASSQEGYSHYGYTF. The CDR3 DNA is TGTGCCAGCAGCCAAGAAGGTTACAGCCATTATGGCTACACCTTC.

In this sample, this clone turned up a few times. This chain joins TRBV2 and TRBJ2-3; 8 bases fit TRBD2. V lost 5 bases to trimming and J lost 5 bases; unmatched junction nucleotides: 12. The CDR3 runs 16 residues. From germline, CDR1 is SNHLY and CDR2 FYNNEI. The DNA for the CDR3 is TGTGCCAGCAGTTTCTTGGGTAGCGGGACTGTAGATACGCAGTATTTT. Translation gives CASSFLGSGTVDTQYF.

The V and J genes are TRBV5-4 and TRBJ2-5; TRBD2 matches at 9 bases. CDR3 length: 16 residues. V was pared by 0 bases and J by 2 bases, with 5 bases of the junction left unmatched. Germline CDR1 is SGHNT and CDR2 is YYREEE (reference sequence). The CDR3 region is CASSLEELAGQETQYF. For the CDR3, the DNA is TGTGCCAGCAGCTTGGAGGAGCTAGCGGGGCAAGAGACCCAGTACTTC.

This clone appeared once. The chain uses TRBV7-8 and TRBJ2-3; 7 bases fit TRBD1. There are 15 residues in the CDR3. The germline V gene has CDR1 SGHVS and CDR2 FQNEAQ. Unmatched junction bases numbered 3, after V lost 3 bases and J lost 0 bases. In nucleotides, the CDR3 is TGTGCCAGCAGCTTTAGGACAGGTAGCACAGATACGCAGTATTTT. The encoded protein is CASSFRTGSTDTQYF.

This clone appeared once. This chain links TRBV11-3 with TRBJ2-2; tentatively, D is TRBD1 (5 bases). The CDR3 runs 12 residues. CDR1 is SGHNT, CDR2 YENEEA, per germline. Deletions cut 4 bases from V and 8 bases from J, with 8 bases between. CDR3 nucleotides: TGTGCCAGCAGCTCCCAGGGAGGGGAGCTGTTTTTT. Its translation is CASSSQGGELFF.

This clone occurred once. For the CDR3, the DNA is TGTGCCAGCAGCTTGGGCCAAACTATCTCATTGATGCATACGCAGTATTTT. Amino acid sequence: CASSLGQTISLMHTQYF. The genes are TRBV5-4 and TRBJ2-3; no definite D call. The CDR3 spans 17 residues. Looked up from germline, CDR1 is SGHNT and CDR2 is YYREEE (reference sequence). V lost 0 bases to trimming and J lost 7 bases, with 21 bases between them.

The chain uses TRBV23-1 and TRBJ1-5; D is undetermined. Being an ORF, TRBV23-1 has a function that is uncertain. V was cut by 7 bases and J by 5 bases, with 3 bases left in between. The CDR3 is made up of 10 amino acids. CDR3 in amino acids: CASTYQPQHF. The CDR3 nucleotides read TGCGCCAGCACCTATCAGCCCCAGCATTTT.

The chain is built from TRBV19 and TRBJ2-3; either TRBD1 or TRBD2 may supply D (5 bases each). CDR1 is LNHDA and CDR2 is SQIVND in the germline V gene (reference sequence). The V end was cut by 9 bases, the J end by 6 bases, with 13 bases between. The CDR3 consists of 12 residues. The CDR3 here is CASGTQYDTQYF. CDR3 bases: TGTGCCAGCGGGACCCAATACGATACGCAGTATTTT.

This chain links TRBV10-2 with TRBJ2-3; 7 nucleotides align to TRBD2. Trimming cost V 1 base and J 2 bases; bases outside gene matches: 3. In germline, CDR1 is WSHSY, CDR2 SAAADI. The CDR3 has 15 amino acids. CDR3 protein: CASSEWGRVTDTQYF. CDR3 coding DNA: TGCGCCAGCAGTGAGTGGGGGAGGGTCACAGATACGCAGTATTTT.

The V and J genes are TRBV9 and TRBJ2-5; 16 positions agree with TRBD2. The CDR3 sequence is 17 residues long. Germline lookup yields CDR1 SGDLS and CDR2 YYNGEE. V dropped 4 bases and J dropped 5; count of bases not matched to a gene: 8. CDR3 bases: TGTGCCAGCAGCCCAGGGACTAGCGGGGGGGCCCTGGAGACCCAGTACTTC. The encoded protein is CASSPGTSGGALETQYF.